This T cell receptor beta chain was observed in a study of T cell responses to AZD1222 COVID-19 vaccine. Generated by immunoSEQ multiplex PCR, the TCRdb table keeps only in-frame clones and is missing some. The sample yields 150,000 to 200,000 clones, about 93% seen once. With regard to this clone: Its antigen remains unknown.

The CDR3 is 17 residues long. With V trimmed by 5 bases and J by 0 bases, 11 bases remained unmatched. Germline-derived CDR1 and CDR2 are MNHEY and SMNVEV (reference sequence). General study points: Spike-wide vaccine-associated CD4 TCRs dominated at 160-218 and 743-854.

The clonotype originates from an adult in good health. The sequencing used peripheral blood, collected on day 0 of AZD1222 vaccination. The chain has TRBV27 and TRBJ1-2, with 8 bases identical to TRBD1. The CDR3 DNA reads TGTGCCAGCAGTAGGACAAGACAGGGGATTTCTAACTATGGCTACACCTTC. This translates into CASSRTRQGISNYGYTF.